Listed below are T cell receptor beta chains from one sample, sequenced in a study of identical twins. TCRdb reprocessed the 5' RACE reads via MiXCR and lists one record per CDR3 protein. The repertoire includes roughly 710,000 distinct CDR3 sequences, 5.5% to 6.5% of them detected once, and 1.5% to 2% sits in the top ten. Source material: naive T cells sorted from blood. These receptors all stem from a man younger than 35 in good health. Each CDR3 is given with its conserved first and last residue. A D gene is named only where the DNA matches it firmly. Part of the rows lack a size; the others show once, few, many or a class for expanded clones.

TRBV10-3,.,15,TRBD1,TRBJ2-3,TGTGCCATCAGAGGACCGGGACAGGGCGCAGATACGCAGTATTTT,CAIRGPGQGADTQYF
TRBV11-2,few,13,TRBD2,TRBJ2-1,TGTGCCAGCAGCTTCATGCTAGCGGGAGGGCAGTTCTTC,CASSFMLAGGQFF
TRBV7-9,.,15,.,TRBJ2-5,TGTGCCAGCAGCTTAGCCTCTCCAACAGAAGAGACCCAGTACTTC,CASSLASPTEETQYF
TRBV5-1,many,15,.,TRBJ2-2,TGCGCCAGCAGCTGGGGGGATCGAGACACCGGGGAGCTGTTTTTT,CASSWGDRDTGELFF
TRBV12-3/TRBV12-4,few,15,TRBD1,TRBJ1-2,TGTGCCAGCAGTACCACCGGGACAGCTAACTATGGCTACACCTTC,CASSTTGTANYGYTF
TRBV28,.,14,TRBD1,TRBJ1-2,TGTGCCAGCAGATCCGGGACAGGGACCTATGGCTACACCTTC,CASRSGTGTYGYTF
TRBV7-7,.,16,TRBD2,TRBJ2-1,TGTGCCAGCAGCGCACAGCCGGGACTAGCGGGAGAGGAGCAGTTCTTC,CASSAQPGLAGEEQFF
TRBV7-2,many,11,.,TRBJ2-1,TGTGCCAGCAGCCAAACGGATGAGCAGTTCTTC,CASSQTDEQFF
TRBV4-3,.,17,TRBD2,TRBJ2-2,TGCGCCAGCAGCCAAGGTTTGGCTAGCGGGAGGCCCGGGGAGCTGTTTTTT,CASSQGLASGRPGELFF
TRBV15,.,15,TRBD1,TRBJ2-7,TGTGCCACCAGCAGCGGACAGGGGAAAGGGGACGAGCAGTACTTC,CATSSGQGKGDEQYF
TRBV5-1,.,14,TRBD2,TRBJ2-5,TGCGCCAGCAGCCAAGGACTAGTCGCCGAGACCCAGTACTTC,CASSQGLVAETQYF
TRBV7-8,.,16,TRBD2,TRBJ2-5,TGTGCCAGCAGCTTTGGGACTAGCGGGAGTGGAGAGACCCAGTACTTC,CASSFGTSGSGETQYF
TRBV11-1,.,20,.,TRBJ2-1,TGTGCCAGCAGCTCGGCCCGGGGGAGACAATTATACAGCTCCTACAATGAGCAGTTCTTC,CASSSARGRQLYSSYNEQFF
TRBV5-1,.,15,.,TRBJ2-2,TGCGCCAGCAGCCTCCGGGAGAAGAACACCGGGGAGCTGTTTTTT,CASSLREKNTGELFF
TRBV7-9,.,15,.,TRBJ1-5,TGTGCCAGCAGCTTAGCAGGGTGGGGCAATCAGCCCCAGCATTTT,CASSLAGWGNQPQHF
TRBV12-3/TRBV12-4,many,13,.,TRBJ2-7,TGTGCCAGCAGTTTCGGAGGATGGGGCGAGCAGTACTTC,CASSFGGWGEQYF
TRBV20-1,.,14,TRBD1,TRBJ1-6,TGCAGTGCTAGATTTGGGACAGAAAATTCACCCCTCCACTTT,CSARFGTENSPLHF
TRBV9,many,16,TRBD2,TRBJ2-1,TGTGCCAGCAGCTTCCCCTTTGGGACTAGCCCCGGTGAGCAGTTCTTC,CASSFPFGTSPGEQFF
TRBV12-3/TRBV12-4,.,14,TRBD2,TRBJ2-1,TGTGCCAGCACCGACGGGACTATTTACAATGAGCAGTTCTTC,CASTDGTIYNEQFF
TRBV29-1,.,12,.,TRBJ2-7,TGCAGCGTTGGTCTGGGGGCCTACGAGCAGTACTTC,CSVGLGAYEQYF
TRBV4-2,many,16,.,TRBJ2-7,TGTGCCAGCAGCCATCCCGATCCTACGGGACTTCACGAGCAGTACTTC,CASSHPDPTGLHEQYF
TRBV20-1,many,15,.,TRBJ1-1,TGCAGTGCTAGAGAGGAGACGACCGCTGGCACTGAAGCTTTCTTT,CSAREETTAGTEAFF
TRBV6-2/TRBV6-3,.,13,.,TRBJ2-1,TGTGCCAGCAGTTTGGGGGAAAGTAGTGAGCAGTTCTTC,CASSLGESSEQFF
TRBV10-3,few,13,TRBD2,TRBJ2-1,TGTGCCATCAGCGGGAGGGCCGTCAATGAGCAGTTCTTC,CAISGRAVNEQFF
TRBV28,.,14,TRBD1,TRBJ2-1,TGTGCCAGCTGTTGGGACAGCTCCTACAATGAGCAGTTCTTC,CASCWDSSYNEQFF
TRBV20-1,.,12,.,TRBJ2-5,TGCAGTGCTTATCAAGGGCAAGAGACCCAGTACTTC,CSAYQGQETQYF
TRBV3-1,many,16,TRBD2,TRBJ2-7,TGTGCCAGCAGTCGGACTAGCGGAGGAGTTCCCTACGAGCAGTACTTC,CASSRTSGGVPYEQYF
TRBV5-1,many,13,.,TRBJ1-6,TGCGCCAGCGGCGGATCCTATAATTCACCCCTCCACTTT,CASGGSYNSPLHF
TRBV7-9,few,15,TRBD1,TRBJ2-1,TGTGCCAGCAGCCACCCGGGACAGGGCTACAATGAGCAGTTCTTC,CASSHPGQGYNEQFF
TRBV29-1,many,13,.,TRBJ2-7,TGCAGCGTTGAAGTCACAGGTTCCTACGAGCAGTACTTC,CSVEVTGSYEQYF
TRBV7-9,.,17,.,TRBJ1-5,TGTGCCAGCAGCTTAGCGAATCGAAAGGGGGTAGATCAGCCCCAGCATTTT,CASSLANRKGVDQPQHF
TRBV6-5,few,17,TRBD2,TRBJ2-7,TGTGCCAGCAGTTACTCGAGGCTAGCGGGAGGGCCTCACGAGCAGTACTTC,CASSYSRLAGGPHEQYF
TRBV20-1,many,18,.,TRBJ1-4,TGCAGTGCTAGGCCGTTAGGGGACCGGGGGACAACTAATGAAAAACTGTTTTTT,CSARPLGDRGTTNEKLFF
TRBV29-1,.,13,.,TRBJ2-2,TGCAGCGCCCGCTTGGGGAGGACCGGGGAGCTGTTTTTT,CSARLGRTGELFF
TRBV29-1,many,16,.,TRBJ2-2,TGCAGCGTGGAGGAGGCCTCCAAGGGGAACACCGGGGAGCTGTTTTTT,CSVEEASKGNTGELFF
TRBV27,many,12,.,TRBJ1-1,TGTGCCAGCAGAGGACTGGGGGCTGAAGCTTTCTTT,CASRGLGAEAFF
TRBV6-5,many,15,.,TRBJ2-2,TGTGCCAGCAGTTACGGAGGACAGAACACCGGGGAGCTGTTTTTT,CASSYGGQNTGELFF
TRBV12-3/TRBV12-4,many,13,.,TRBJ2-7,TGTGCCAGTGGAGAGGGTAGAACCTACGAGCAGTACTTC,CASGEGRTYEQYF
TRBV5-1,many,14,TRBD1,TRBJ2-3,TGCGCCAGCAGCTCGGGACAGCTCATAGATACGCAGTATTTT,CASSSGQLIDTQYF
TRBV4-3,.,19,TRBD1,TRBJ2-3,TGCGCCAGCAGCCACGCCGGGACAGCCTCTCTTGGGGGCACAGATACGCAGTATTTT,CASSHAGTASLGGTDTQYF
TRBV19,many,16,TRBD2,TRBJ2-2,TGTGCCAGTAGTATAGCCCAGCGGGGGAACACCGGGGAGCTGTTTTTT,CASSIAQRGNTGELFF
TRBV29-1,few,17,TRBD1,TRBJ2-6,TGCAGCGTTTCTACCGACAGGGTGGGCCCTGGGGCCAACGTCCTGACTTTC,CSVSTDRVGPGANVLTF
TRBV5-1,many,14,TRBD1,TRBJ1-2,TGCGCCAGCAGCGTGGGGACAGGGGGCGTCGGCTACACCTTC,CASSVGTGGVGYTF
TRBV10-3,many,14,TRBD2,TRBJ2-1,TGTGCCATCACCTTTGGCGGGAGCTACAATGAGCAGTTCTTC,CAITFGGSYNEQFF
TRBV12-3/TRBV12-4,many,14,.,TRBJ2-5,TGTGCCAGCAGCCCCAGGGGTCAGGGATGGACCCAGTACTTC,CASSPRGQGWTQYF
TRBV28,many,16,.,TRBJ1-1,TGTGCCAGCAGTTTAATCTGGGTTCCATCGAACACTGAAGCTTTCTTT,CASSLIWVPSNTEAFF
TRBV2,.,13,.,TRBJ1-4,TGTGCCAACCAGGGGAATTTGAATGAAAAACTGTTTTTT,CANQGNLNEKLFF
TRBV28,many,13,.,TRBJ2-1,TGTGCCAGCAGTTTAGAGGCTCCCAATGAGCAGTTCTTC,CASSLEAPNEQFF
TRBV6-1,few,11,.,TRBJ1-1,TGTGCCAGCAGTGAGGACACTGAAGCTTTCTTT,CASSEDTEAFF
TRBV4-2,many,12,.,TRBJ1-1,TGTGCCAGCAGCCAAGAGCGGGTAGGAGCTTTCTTT,CASSQERVGAFF
TRBV6-5,few,17,TRBD1,TRBJ1-2,TGTGCCAGCAGTTACTCGATCGGCACAGGGGATAACTATGGCTACACCTTC,CASSYSIGTGDNYGYTF
TRBV24-1,.,15,TRBD2,TRBJ2-1,TGTGCCACCAGTGATAGGGGCAGCGGGAACAATGAGCAGTTCTTC,CATSDRGSGNNEQFF
TRBV29-1,many,12,.,TRBJ2-5,TGCAGCGTTGATACAGCCGAAGAGACCCAGTACTTC,CSVDTAEETQYF
TRBV12-3/TRBV12-4,many,14,.,TRBJ1-2,TGTGCCAGCAGTTTCTGGGGAGCTAACTATGGCTACACCTTC,CASSFWGANYGYTF